The rows below give T cell receptor beta chains drawn from one sample of a study of shared clonotypes between healthy human individuals. Measured with immunoSEQ multiplex PCR; TCRdb has only the in-frame clones, and not every one. The sample includes about 2.1 million clones, about 92% of them seen just once. The sample comprised naive CD8+ T cells from PBMCs. The receptor set was obtained from a man aged 18 to 30 in good health. Some clones in this sample may be carry-over from other donors' samples. Each CDR3 is given with its conserved first and last residue. D genes are given only for firm matches. Not every row has a clone size; where given, it reads once, few, many or a size class.

clone size	D gene	V gene	J gene	CDR3 protein	CDR3 DNA
-	-	TRBV6-5	TRBJ2-7	CASSYSGGGSYEQYF	TGTGCCAGCAGTTACTCCGGAGGGGGCTCCTACGAGCAGTACTTC
-	TRBD1	TRBV10-3	TRBJ2-7	CAISEVRGREYEQYF	TGTGCCATCAGTGAGGTCAGGGGGCGCGAGTACGAGCAGTACTTC
-	TRBD1	TRBV4-2	TRBJ1-2	CASSQPTEGANYGYTF	TGTGCCAGCAGCCAGCCCACGGAGGGGGCGAACTATGGCTACACCTTC
-	TRBD1	TRBV2	TRBJ1-1	CASSDGQGNTEAFF	TGTGCCAGCAGTGATGGACAGGGAAACACTGAAGCTTTCTTT
few	-	TRBV27	TRBJ1-1	CASRPPGVLDTEAFF	TGTGCCAGCAGGCCGCCGGGGGTGTTGGATACTGAAGCTTTCTTT
-	-	TRBV9	TRBJ2-2	CASSVVGGGNTGELFF	TGTGCCAGCAGCGTAGTGGGGGGAGGGAACACCGGGGAGCTGTTTTTT
once	TRBD2	TRBV9	TRBJ2-7	CASSPQMGTSGFYEQYF	TGTGCCAGCAGCCCTCAGATGGGGACTAGCGGATTCTACGAGCAGTACTTC
-	TRBD2	TRBV15	TRBJ2-7	CATSSGRARDEQYF	TGTGCCACCAGCAGCGGGAGGGCCAGGGACGAGCAGTACTTC
-	-	TRBV18	TRBJ2-1	CASSPTYNEQFF	TGTGCCAGCTCACCCACATACAATGAGCAGTTCTTC
-	-	TRBV4-1	TRBJ1-5	CASSQRQGDSNQPQHF	TGCGCCAGCAGCCAAAGGCAGGGTGATAGCAATCAGCCCCAGCATTTT
-	TRBD2	TRBV28	TRBJ2-1	CASSLLGGSSYNEQFF	TGTGCCAGCAGTTTATTGGGCGGGAGCTCCTACAATGAGCAGTTCTTC
-	TRBD1	TRBV19	TRBJ2-7	CASSIRQGQGYEQYF	TGTGCCAGTAGTATTCGACAGGGGCAGGGCTACGAGCAGTACTTC
-	-	TRBV7-6	TRBJ2-7	CASSVRTESYEQYF	TGTGCCAGCAGCGTAAGGACTGAGTCCTACGAGCAGTACTTC
once	TRBD2	TRBV2	TRBJ2-1	CAQSGGFNEQFF	TGTGCTCAGTCGGGGGGATTCAATGAGCAGTTCTTC
-	-	TRBV6-5	TRBJ2-7	CASSYVGGAYEQYF	TGTGCCAGCAGTTACGTGGGAGGAGCCTACGAGCAGTACTTC
-	TRBD2	TRBV10-1	TRBJ2-7	CASSDRDYSYEQYF	TGCGCCAGCAGTGATCGGGACTACTCCTACGAGCAGTACTTC
-	TRBD2	TRBV29-1	TRBJ2-7	CSAASGTSYEQYF	TGCAGCGCCGCAAGCGGGACCTCCTACGAGCAGTACTTC
-	-	TRBV19	TRBJ2-7	CASSRRGPYEQYF	TGTGCCAGTAGTAGGCGGGGGCCCTACGAGCAGTACTTC
-	-	TRBV11-2	TRBJ2-7	CASSLPDSSYEQYF	TGTGCCAGCAGCTTACCGGACAGTTCCTACGAGCAGTACTTC
-	-	TRBV15	TRBJ1-5	CATSTGRTGNQPQHF	TGTGCCACCAGCACCGGCAGGACTGGCAATCAGCCCCAGCATTTT
few	TRBD1	TRBV7-9	TRBJ1-4	CASSLGQGIGEKLFF	TGTGCCAGCAGCTTGGGACAGGGGATAGGAGAAAAACTGTTTTTT
-	TRBD1	TRBV7-9	TRBJ1-2	CASSLGQGYGYTF	TGTGCCAGCAGTTTGGGACAGGGGTATGGCTACACCTTC
-	-	TRBV19	TRBJ2-1	CASSKGDSYNEQFF	TGTGCCAGTAGCAAGGGAGACTCCTACAATGAGCAGTTCTTC
-	-	TRBV6-5	TRBJ2-2	CASRGVNTGELFF	TGTGCCAGCAGGGGGGTAAACACCGGGGAGCTGTTTTTT
once	TRBD2	TRBV9	TRBJ2-4	CASSRSRDGRPALAKNIQYF	TGTGCCAGCAGCCGATCCAGGGACGGGAGGCCCGCTCTAGCCAAAAACATTCAGTACTTC
-	-	TRBV9	TRBJ2-7	CASSVGLAPYEQYF	TGTGCCAGCAGCGTAGGCCTAGCCCCCTACGAGCAGTACTTC
once	-	TRBV5-4	TRBJ2-5	CASSIPGQQYQETQYF	TGTGCCAGCAGCATCCCGGGACAACAATACCAAGAGACCCAGTACTTC
-	-	TRBV27	TRBJ1-1	CASSYRDGNTEAFF	TGTGCCAGCAGTTACAGGGATGGGAACACTGAAGCTTTCTTT
-	-	TRBV6-1	TRBJ2-7	CASSEAEWRATYEQYF	TGTGCCAGCAGTGAAGCGGAGTGGAGGGCCACCTACGAGCAGTACTTC
-	-	TRBV6-6	TRBJ2-4	CASRDNQAAKNIQYF	TGTGCCAGCAGGGACAATCAGGCGGCCAAAAACATTCAGTACTTC
-	TRBD2	TRBV6-5	TRBJ2-1	CASSYSWEGSYNEQFF	TGTGCCAGCAGTTACTCATGGGAGGGGTCCTACAATGAGCAGTTCTTC
-	TRBD1	TRBV25-1	TRBJ2-4	CASSESQGAIKNIQYF	TGTGCCAGCAGTGAGTCGCAGGGGGCGATCAAAAACATTCAGTACTTC
-	-	TRBV27	TRBJ2-7	CASNPRTASSYEQYF	TGTGCCAGCAACCCCCGGACGGCGAGCTCCTACGAGCAGTACTTC
-	-	TRBV9	TRBJ2-5	CASSPVGGGGETQYF	TGTGCCAGCAGCCCAGTCGGGGGCGGAGGCGAGACCCAGTACTTC
-	TRBD1	TRBV7-9	TRBJ1-1	CASSSDRVTGYNTEAFF	TGTGCCAGCAGCTCGGACAGGGTTACGGGGTACAACACTGAAGCTTTCTTT
-	TRBD2	TRBV7-9	TRBJ2-5	CASSDPGTSGSSGYF	TGTGCCAGCAGCGATCCCGGGACTAGCGGCTCCTCAGGGTACTTC
-	-	TRBV11-2	TRBJ2-1	CASRHTGSSYNEQFF	TGTGCCAGCAGGCACACGGGGAGCTCCTACAATGAGCAGTTCTTC
-	TRBD2	TRBV7-9	TRBJ2-5	CASSLGLAGGPGQETQYF	TGTGCCAGCAGCTTGGGACTAGCGGGAGGGCCTGGGCAAGAGACCCAGTACTTC
-	TRBD1	TRBV28	TRBJ2-1	CASSRPGQGSGDEQFF	TGTGCCAGCAGTCGACCGGGACAGGGGAGTGGGGATGAGCAGTTCTTC
-	-	TRBV5-6	TRBJ1-1	CASRFWRGNTEAFF	TGTGCCAGCAGATTCTGGCGGGGGAACACTGAAGCTTTCTTT
-	TRBD2	TRBV9	TRBJ2-1	CASSFAAGKYNEQFF	TGTGCCAGCAGCTTTGCAGCGGGAAAGTACAATGAGCAGTTCTTC
few	-	TRBV7-6	TRBJ1-1	CASSLFVDNTEAFF	TGTGCCAGCAGCTTATTTGTGGATAACACTGAAGCTTTCTTT
-	-	TRBV28	TRBJ2-5	CASSFPQGQETQYF	TGTGCCAGCAGTTTCCCCCAGGGACAAGAGACCCAGTACTTC
-	TRBD1	TRBV11-2	TRBJ2-7	CASSGRRDSSYEQYF	TGTGCCAGCAGCGGACGCCGGGACAGCTCCTACGAGCAGTACTTC
-	-	TRBV6-5	TRBJ2-7	CASSPEGYEQYF	TGTGCCAGCAGCCCCGAGGGGTACGAGCAGTACTTC
-	-	TRBV7-9	TRBJ1-5	CASSLATGRRNQPQHF	TGTGCCAGCAGCTTAGCGACGGGGCGACGCAATCAGCCCCAGCATTTT
-	TRBD2	TRBV29-1	TRBJ2-7	CSALAGGSYEQYF	TGCAGCGCTCTAGCGGGAGGAAGTTACGAGCAGTACTTC
once	TRBD1	TRBV28	TRBJ2-3	CASSAGTGVSDTQYF	TGTGCCAGCAGTGCCGGGACAGGGGTGTCAGATACGCAGTATTTT
-	TRBD1	TRBV28	TRBJ1-5	CASSSLDRAGQPQHF	TGTGCCAGCAGCTCTTTGGACAGGGCTGGACAGCCCCAGCATTTT
-	-	TRBV9	TRBJ2-1	CASSATPLREGKMRPYEQFF	TGTGCCAGCAGCGCAACACCTCTAAGAGAGGGTAAAATGAGACCCTATGAGCAGTTCTTC
-	-	TRBV28	TRBJ2-5	CASSVTAETLHEETQYF	TGTGCCAGCAGTGTGACAGCGGAGACCCTTCATGAGGAGACCCAGTACTTC
-	-	TRBV30	TRBJ2-1	CAHTSEGVPGHEQFF	TGTGCTCATACTTCGGAGGGCGTGCCAGGCCATGAGCAGTTCTTC
-	TRBD2	TRBV9	TRBJ2-4	CASSVDGTSVKNIQYF	TGTGCCAGCAGCGTAGATGGGACTAGCGTGAAAAACATTCAGTACTTC